These 8 T cell receptor beta chains were all obtained from the same sample, sequenced in a study of blood T cell repertoires in COVID-19. Repertoires were generated with immunoSEQ multiplex PCR, while TCRdb's copy carries only in-frame clones and drops some. The repertoire holds roughly 250,000 clones, with about nine tenths as singletons. The sample comprised peripheral blood. These TCRs come from a woman in her thirties with COVID-19, enrolled during active disease.

The V call is TRBV27, the J call TRBJ2-7; D uncertain. There are 13 residues in the CDR3. Germline V CDR1 and CDR2: MNHEY, SMNVEV (reference sequence). Trimming removed 3 bases from V and 0 bases from J, with 6 bases in between. CDR3: CASSFTISYEQYF. CDR3 nucleotide sequence: TGTGCCAGCAGTTTTACTATCTCCTACGAGCAGTACTTC.

This chain connects TRBV6-5 to TRBJ1-1, with a tentative D call TRBD1 (6 bases). In germline, CDR1 is MNHEY, CDR2 SVGAGI. The length of the CDR3 is 16 residues. Trimming removed 4 bases at V and 2 bases at J, with 17 bases between. The CDR3 reads CASSLQVNRANTEAFF. The CDR3 DNA sequence: TGTGCCAGCAGTTTACAGGTAAACAGGGCCAACACTGAAGCTTTCTTT.

This sequence joins TRBV5-1 and TRBJ2-7; TRBD1 is a possible D gene (6 bases). The germline V and J ends were trimmed by 0 bases and 4 bases, with 14 bases remaining between them. This CDR3 spans 15 amino acids. Per the germline V gene, CDR1 is SGHRS and CDR2 is YFSETQ. The CDR3 nucleotides read TGCGCCAGCAGCTTGGGGCCGGGACAAGGGTACGAGCAGTACTTC. This codes for CASSLGPGQGYEQYF.

The rearrangement uses TRBV5-6 and TRBJ1-2; tentative D call: TRBD1 (6 bases). The CDR3 covers 13 residues. Trimming left V 4 bases short and J 2 bases short, with 9 bases between. Germline V lookup: CDR1 SGHDT, CDR2 YYEEEE. For the CDR3, the DNA is TGTGCCAGCAGCACAGGGTGGAACTATGGCTACACCTTC. The encoded protein is CASSTGWNYGYTF.

V and J are TRBV7-2 and TRBJ1-1; D might be TRBD1 (6 bases). Between the trimmed V and J ends, which lost 4 bases and 10 bases, there was a span of 13 bases. In germline, CDR1 is SGHTA, CDR2 FQGNSA. This CDR3 comprises 12 residues. The CDR3 coding sequence is TGTGCCAGCAGCTCACAGGGAATTACAGCTTTCTTT. Translation: CASSSQGITAFF. Full variable domain (remainder filled in from reference TRBV7-2 and TRBJ1-1): GAGVSQSPSNKVTEKGKDVELRCDPISGHTALYWYRQSLGQGLEFLIYFQGNSAPDKSGLPSDRFSAERTGGSVSTLTIQRTQQEDSAVYLCASSSQGITAFFGQGTRLTVV.

This sequence joins TRBV3-1 (or the pseudogene TRBV3-2) and TRBJ2-5, with 10 nucleotides matching TRBD2. V lost 7 bases, J lost 10 bases, and 12 bases stayed unmatched. CDR1 and CDR2 from the germline V gene are LGHDT and YNNKEL (reference sequence). The CDR3 totals 14 residues. The CDR3 loop is CASTATGTSADQYF. In DNA form, the CDR3 reads TGTGCCAGCACTGCGACCGGGACTAGCGCCGACCAGTACTTC.

The rearrangement links TRBV28 to TRBJ2-1, with 9 bases matching TRBD2. V dropped 4 bases and J dropped 0; count of bases not matched to a gene: 10. This CDR3 contains 18 residues. The V gene's germline CDR1 is MDHEN and CDR2 SYDVKM. The CDR3 sequence: CASSSGAGGRSSYNEQFF. CDR3 bases: TGTGCCAGCAGTTCGGGAGCGGGGGGCCGCAGCTCCTACAATGAGCAGTTCTTC.

This chain joins TRBV19 and TRBJ2-2, with 8 bases matching TRBD1. Germline CDR1 LNHDA, CDR2 SQIVND (reference sequence). The junction had 4 bases not matched to a gene; V was cut back by 3 bases and J by 4 bases. The CDR3 runs to 15 residues. The DNA of the CDR3 is TGTGCCAGTAGTATGGCTACAGGGGGCACCGGGGAGCTGTTTTTT. This encodes CASSMATGGTGELFF.